This T cell receptor (beta chain) was captured in a study of cytomegalovirus exposure and HLA in healthy donors. PCR used 60 Vbeta primers and 13 Jbeta primers. Profiled with immunoSEQ multiplex PCR; TCRdb holds only in-frame clones, not every one. The table lists 130,000 to 150,000 clones, nearly 80% of them singletons. The germline V and J ends were trimmed by 3 bases and 8 bases, with 7 bases remaining between them. Germline values: CDR1 DFQATT, CDR2 SNEGSKA (reference sequence). The CDR3 contains 10 residues. This chain joins TRBV20-1 and TRBJ1-2; no clear D gene. The sequenced material came from PBMCs. The clonotype was recovered from a man in his forties in good health and CMV-seropositive. CDR3 DNA: TGCAGTGCTAGTAGAAGCGGCTACACCTTC. Amino acid sequence: CSASRSGYTF.